The rows below give T cell receptor beta chains drawn from one sample of a study of beta chain features in type 1 diabetes. Repertoires were generated with immunoSEQ multiplex PCR, while TCRdb's copy carries only in-frame clones and drops some. The sample carries 110,000 to 150,000 clones, around a tenth recorded once. Sample: central memory CD4+ T cells from blood. All receptors come from a man aged 18 to 35 in good health. Both conserved end residues are trimmed from each CDR3. Each record gives: V gene, J gene, CDR3 protein.

TRBV2	TRBJ1-5	ASRGRDRGNQPQH
TRBV4-1	TRBJ2-7	ASSPRDTHYEQY
TRBV5-1	TRBJ2-7	ASSLVSGSSYEQY
TRBV5-1	TRBJ2-2	ASSLDRLDTGELF
TRBV7-9	TRBJ2-3	ASSPRRIAGSWDTQY
TRBV28	TRBJ2-1	ASSFPGGSSYNEQF
TRBV6-5	TRBJ1-5	ASRPGQGNSQPQH
TRBV19	TRBJ2-7	ASSISGLAGSSYEQY
TRBV28	TRBJ1-2	ASSLRPGGAGNYGYT
TRBV7-2	TRBJ2-5	ASSLTGNQETQY
TRBV9	TRBJ2-5	ASSVRDREETQY
TRBV5-1	TRBJ2-1	ASSLAFAGGPNEQF